A selection of T cell receptor beta chains follows, all from one sample in a study of OX40 agonist ivuxolimab in advanced cancers. Clones were sequenced by immunoSEQ multiplex PCR, and TCRdb holds only the in-frame ones, with some missing. The top ten hold about 7.2% of the sample, which has roughly 50,000 clones, about 81% seen once. The sample here was CD4+ or CD8+ T cells sorted from blood, taken in a trial of the OX40 agonist ivuxolimab. These receptors originate from an adult with an advanced solid tumor such as melanoma, head and neck, liver or kidney cancer. CDR3s include the opening cysteine and the closing phenylalanine or tryptophan. A D gene is named only where the DNA matches it firmly. Clone size is stated in some rows and not others, as once, few, many or a class when expanded.

cdr3_nt cdr3_aa cdr3_length v_call d_call clone_size j_call
TGTGCCAGCAGTTTATCGAATTACAATGAGCAGTTCTTC CASSLSNYNEQFF 13 TRBV27 . . TRBJ2-1
TGTGCCAGTAGTATAGATGGCGGAGGGGCCTACGAGCAGTACTTC CASSIDGGGAYEQYF 15 TRBV19 . . TRBJ2-7
TGTGCCAGCAGCAAAGACAGGACAGGCTCGAACACCGGGGAGCTGTTTTTT CASSKDRTGSNTGELFF 17 TRBV21-1 . . TRBJ2-2
TGTGCCAGCAGCTCTGGGACTAGCGGGGGATCCTACGAGCAGTACTTC CASSSGTSGGSYEQYF 16 TRBV7-8 TRBD2 . TRBJ2-7
TGTGCCAGTAGTATCACCGGGGTTAATTATGGCTACACCTTC CASSITGVNYGYTF 14 TRBV19 . . TRBJ1-2
TGTGCCAGCCTCCAGGGGACAGGGGACACTGAAGCTTTCTTT CASLQGTGDTEAFF 14 TRBV6-1 TRBD1 . TRBJ1-1
TGTGCCAGCAGGGCCCCCGGGACCGAATTGGGCTACACCTTC CASRAPGTELGYTF 14 TRBV6-1 . once TRBJ1-2
TGCGCCAGCAGCCAAGAAGCTGGGGGAGGGAGTGATGGCACAGATACGCAGTATTTT CASSQEAGGGSDGTDTQYF 19 TRBV4-3 TRBD2 . TRBJ2-3
TGTGCCAGCAGCACCACGAATTCCGGGACACCTAAAGAGGAAAAACTGTTTTTT CASSTTNSGTPKEEKLFF 18 TRBV7-9 . medium-sized TRBJ1-4
TGTGCCAGCAGACACGGGACGGAATATGGCTACACCTTC CASRHGTEYGYTF 13 TRBV5-8 . . TRBJ1-2